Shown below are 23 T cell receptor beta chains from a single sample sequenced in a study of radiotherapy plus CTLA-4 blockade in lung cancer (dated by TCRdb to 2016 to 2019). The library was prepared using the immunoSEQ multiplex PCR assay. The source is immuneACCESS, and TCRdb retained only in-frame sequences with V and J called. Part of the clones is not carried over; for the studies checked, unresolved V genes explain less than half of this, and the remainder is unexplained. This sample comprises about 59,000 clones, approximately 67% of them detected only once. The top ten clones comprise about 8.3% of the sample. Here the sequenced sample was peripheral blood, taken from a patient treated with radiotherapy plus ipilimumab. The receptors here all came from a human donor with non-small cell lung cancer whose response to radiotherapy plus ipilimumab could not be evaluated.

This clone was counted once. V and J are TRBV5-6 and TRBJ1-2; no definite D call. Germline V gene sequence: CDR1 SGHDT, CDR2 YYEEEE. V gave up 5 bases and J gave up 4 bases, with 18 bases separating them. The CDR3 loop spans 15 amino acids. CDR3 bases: TGTGCCAGCAGTACCTCACGCGCCTCCATCTATGGCTACACCTTC. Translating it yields CASSTSRASIYGYTF.

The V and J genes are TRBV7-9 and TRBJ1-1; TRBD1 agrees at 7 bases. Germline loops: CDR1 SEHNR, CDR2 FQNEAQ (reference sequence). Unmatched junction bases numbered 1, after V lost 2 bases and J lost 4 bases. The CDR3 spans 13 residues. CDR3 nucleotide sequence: TGTGCCAGCAGCTTACAGGGGGGCACTGAAGCTTTCTTT. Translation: CASSLQGGTEAFF.

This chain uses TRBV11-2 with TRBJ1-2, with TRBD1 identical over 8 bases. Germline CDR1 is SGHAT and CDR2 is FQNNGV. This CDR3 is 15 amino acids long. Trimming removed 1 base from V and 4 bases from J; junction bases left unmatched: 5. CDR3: CASSLVGTGFYGYTF. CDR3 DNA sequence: TGTGCCAGCAGCTTAGTAGGGACAGGATTCTATGGCTACACCTTC.

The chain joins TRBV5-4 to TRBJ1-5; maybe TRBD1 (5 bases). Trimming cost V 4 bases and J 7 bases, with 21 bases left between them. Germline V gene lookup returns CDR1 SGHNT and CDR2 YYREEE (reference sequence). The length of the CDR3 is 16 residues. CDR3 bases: TGTGCCAGCAGCAACCAGGGAAATGTGGGCGGCCAGCCCCAGCATTTT. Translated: CASSNQGNVGGQPQHF.

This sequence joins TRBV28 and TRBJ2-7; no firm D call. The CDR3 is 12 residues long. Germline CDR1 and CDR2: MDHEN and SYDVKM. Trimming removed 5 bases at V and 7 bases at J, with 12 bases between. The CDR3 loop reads CASSPPPGEQYF. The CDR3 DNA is TGTGCCAGCAGTCCGCCGCCAGGAGAGCAGTACTTC.

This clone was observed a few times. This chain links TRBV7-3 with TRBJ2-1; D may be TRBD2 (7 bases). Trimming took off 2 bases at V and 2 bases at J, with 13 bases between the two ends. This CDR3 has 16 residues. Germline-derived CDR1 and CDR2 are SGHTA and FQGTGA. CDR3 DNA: TGTGCCAGCAGCTTACGGGGGGCGGGGGCCTACAATGAGCAGTTCTTC. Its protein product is CASSLRGAGAYNEQFF.

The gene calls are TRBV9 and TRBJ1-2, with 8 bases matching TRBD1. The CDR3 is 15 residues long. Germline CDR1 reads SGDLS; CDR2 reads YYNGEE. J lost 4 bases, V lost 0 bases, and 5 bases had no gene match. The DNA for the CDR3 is TGTGCCAGCAGCGTAGGGACAGGGTCCCTCTATGGCTACACCTTC. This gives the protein CASSVGTGSLYGYTF.

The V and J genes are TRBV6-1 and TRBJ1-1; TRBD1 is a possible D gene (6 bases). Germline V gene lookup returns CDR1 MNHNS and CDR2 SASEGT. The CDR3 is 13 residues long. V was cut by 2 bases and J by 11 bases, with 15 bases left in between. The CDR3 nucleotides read TGTGCCAGCAGTGAACGGGGGGCCGGGTGGGCTTTCTTT. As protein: CASSERGAGWAFF.

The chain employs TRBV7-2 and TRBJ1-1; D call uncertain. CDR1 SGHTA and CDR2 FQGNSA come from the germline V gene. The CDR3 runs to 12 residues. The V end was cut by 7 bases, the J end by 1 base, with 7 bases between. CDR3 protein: CASNFRNTEAFF. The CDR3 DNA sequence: TGTGCCAGCAACTTCCGGAACACTGAAGCTTTCTTT.

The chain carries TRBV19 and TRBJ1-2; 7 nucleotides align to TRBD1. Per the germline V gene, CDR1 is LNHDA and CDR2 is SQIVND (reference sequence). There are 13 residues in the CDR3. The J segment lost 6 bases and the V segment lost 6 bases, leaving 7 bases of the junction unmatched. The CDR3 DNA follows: TGTGCCAGTAGCCACCCTGGGACAGATGGCTACACCTTC. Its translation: CASSHPGTDGYTF.

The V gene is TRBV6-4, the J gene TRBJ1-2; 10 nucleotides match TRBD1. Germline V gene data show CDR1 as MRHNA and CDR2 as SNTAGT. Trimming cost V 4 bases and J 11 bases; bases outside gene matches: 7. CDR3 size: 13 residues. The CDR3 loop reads CASSAGTGAPYTF. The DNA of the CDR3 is TGTGCCAGCAGTGCCGGGACAGGGGCTCCATACACCTTC.

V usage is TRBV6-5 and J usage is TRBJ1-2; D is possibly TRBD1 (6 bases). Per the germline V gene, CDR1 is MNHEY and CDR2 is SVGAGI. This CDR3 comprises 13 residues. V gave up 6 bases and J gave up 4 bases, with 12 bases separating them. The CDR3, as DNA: TGTGCCAGCAGCCAGGACAGCTTCTATGGCTACACCTTC. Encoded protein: CASSQDSFYGYTF.

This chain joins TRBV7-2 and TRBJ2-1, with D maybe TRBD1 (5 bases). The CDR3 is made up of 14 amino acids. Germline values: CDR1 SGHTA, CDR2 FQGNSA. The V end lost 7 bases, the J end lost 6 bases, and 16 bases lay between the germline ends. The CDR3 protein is CASNLNRFLNEQFF. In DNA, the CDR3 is TGTGCCAGCAACCTAAACAGGTTCCTCAATGAGCAGTTCTTC.

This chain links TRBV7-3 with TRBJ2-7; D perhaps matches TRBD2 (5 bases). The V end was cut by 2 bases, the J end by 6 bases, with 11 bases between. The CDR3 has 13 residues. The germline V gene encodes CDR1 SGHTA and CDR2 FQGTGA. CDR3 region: CASSLVPEGEQYF. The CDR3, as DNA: TGTGCCAGCAGCTTAGTCCCCGAGGGCGAGCAGTACTTC.

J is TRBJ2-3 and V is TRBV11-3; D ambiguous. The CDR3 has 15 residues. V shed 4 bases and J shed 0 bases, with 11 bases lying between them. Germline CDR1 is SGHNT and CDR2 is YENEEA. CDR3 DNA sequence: TGTGCCAGCAGCTCTCAGGTGTCCAGCACAGATACGCAGTATTTT. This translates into CASSSQVSSTDTQYF.

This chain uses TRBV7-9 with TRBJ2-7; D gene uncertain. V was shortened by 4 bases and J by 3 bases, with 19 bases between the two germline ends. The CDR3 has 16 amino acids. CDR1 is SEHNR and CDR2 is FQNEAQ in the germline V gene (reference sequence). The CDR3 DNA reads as TGTGCCAGCAGCTCGAACGGTGCTGCTAGGTACTACGAGCAGTACTTC. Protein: CASSSNGAARYYEQYF.

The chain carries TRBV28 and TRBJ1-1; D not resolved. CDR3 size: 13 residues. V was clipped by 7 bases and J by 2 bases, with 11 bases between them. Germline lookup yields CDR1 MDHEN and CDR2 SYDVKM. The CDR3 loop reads CASTLTENTEAFF. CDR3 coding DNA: TGTGCCAGCACACTTACAGAAAACACTGAAGCTTTCTTT.

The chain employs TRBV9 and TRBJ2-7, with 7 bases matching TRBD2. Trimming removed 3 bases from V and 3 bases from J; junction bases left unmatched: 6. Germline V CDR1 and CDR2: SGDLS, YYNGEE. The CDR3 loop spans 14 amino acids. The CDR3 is CASSGGGPFYEQYF. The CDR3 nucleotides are TGTGCCAGCAGCGGCGGGGGACCCTTCTACGAGCAGTACTTC. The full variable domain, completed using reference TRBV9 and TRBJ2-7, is DSGVTQTPKHLITATGQRVTLRCSPRSGDLSVYWYQQSLDQGLQFLIQYYNGEERAKGNILERFSAQQFPDLHSELNLSSLELGDSALYFCASSGGGPFYEQYFGPGTRLTVT.

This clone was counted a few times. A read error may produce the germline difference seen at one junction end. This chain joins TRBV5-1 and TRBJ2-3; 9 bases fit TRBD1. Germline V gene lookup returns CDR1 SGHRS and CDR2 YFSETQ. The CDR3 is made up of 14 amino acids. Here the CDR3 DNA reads TGTGCCAGCAGCTTGGGGACAGGGACAGATACGCAGTATTTT. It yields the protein CASSLGTGTDTQYF.

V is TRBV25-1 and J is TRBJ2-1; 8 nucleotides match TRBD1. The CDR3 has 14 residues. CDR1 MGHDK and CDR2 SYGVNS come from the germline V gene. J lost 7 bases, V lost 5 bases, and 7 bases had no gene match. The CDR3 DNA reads TGTGCCAGCAGTCCCCCGGACAGGGTGAATGAGCAGTTCTTC. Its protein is CASSPPDRVNEQFF.

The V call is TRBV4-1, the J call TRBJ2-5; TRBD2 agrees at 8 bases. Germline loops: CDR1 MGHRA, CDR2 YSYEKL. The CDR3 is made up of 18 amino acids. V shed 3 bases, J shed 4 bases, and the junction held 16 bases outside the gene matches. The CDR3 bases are TGCGCCAGCAGCCAGCGAGGCCCCACTAGCGGCAAACCAGAGACCCAGTACTTC. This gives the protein CASSQRGPTSGKPETQYF.

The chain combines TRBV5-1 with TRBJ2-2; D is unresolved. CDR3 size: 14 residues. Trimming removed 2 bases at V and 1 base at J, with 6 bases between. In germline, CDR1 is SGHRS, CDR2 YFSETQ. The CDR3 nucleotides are TGCGCCAGCAGCTTTCAGGAGAACACCGGGGAGCTGTTTTTT. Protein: CASSFQENTGELFF.

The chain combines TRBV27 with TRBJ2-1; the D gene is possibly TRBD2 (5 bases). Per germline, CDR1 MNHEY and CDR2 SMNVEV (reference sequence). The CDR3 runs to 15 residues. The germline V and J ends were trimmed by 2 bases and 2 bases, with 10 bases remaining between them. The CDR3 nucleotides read TGTGCCAGCAGTTTAAGAGCGGCGACCTACAATGAGCAGTTCTTC. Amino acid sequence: CASSLRAATYNEQFF.